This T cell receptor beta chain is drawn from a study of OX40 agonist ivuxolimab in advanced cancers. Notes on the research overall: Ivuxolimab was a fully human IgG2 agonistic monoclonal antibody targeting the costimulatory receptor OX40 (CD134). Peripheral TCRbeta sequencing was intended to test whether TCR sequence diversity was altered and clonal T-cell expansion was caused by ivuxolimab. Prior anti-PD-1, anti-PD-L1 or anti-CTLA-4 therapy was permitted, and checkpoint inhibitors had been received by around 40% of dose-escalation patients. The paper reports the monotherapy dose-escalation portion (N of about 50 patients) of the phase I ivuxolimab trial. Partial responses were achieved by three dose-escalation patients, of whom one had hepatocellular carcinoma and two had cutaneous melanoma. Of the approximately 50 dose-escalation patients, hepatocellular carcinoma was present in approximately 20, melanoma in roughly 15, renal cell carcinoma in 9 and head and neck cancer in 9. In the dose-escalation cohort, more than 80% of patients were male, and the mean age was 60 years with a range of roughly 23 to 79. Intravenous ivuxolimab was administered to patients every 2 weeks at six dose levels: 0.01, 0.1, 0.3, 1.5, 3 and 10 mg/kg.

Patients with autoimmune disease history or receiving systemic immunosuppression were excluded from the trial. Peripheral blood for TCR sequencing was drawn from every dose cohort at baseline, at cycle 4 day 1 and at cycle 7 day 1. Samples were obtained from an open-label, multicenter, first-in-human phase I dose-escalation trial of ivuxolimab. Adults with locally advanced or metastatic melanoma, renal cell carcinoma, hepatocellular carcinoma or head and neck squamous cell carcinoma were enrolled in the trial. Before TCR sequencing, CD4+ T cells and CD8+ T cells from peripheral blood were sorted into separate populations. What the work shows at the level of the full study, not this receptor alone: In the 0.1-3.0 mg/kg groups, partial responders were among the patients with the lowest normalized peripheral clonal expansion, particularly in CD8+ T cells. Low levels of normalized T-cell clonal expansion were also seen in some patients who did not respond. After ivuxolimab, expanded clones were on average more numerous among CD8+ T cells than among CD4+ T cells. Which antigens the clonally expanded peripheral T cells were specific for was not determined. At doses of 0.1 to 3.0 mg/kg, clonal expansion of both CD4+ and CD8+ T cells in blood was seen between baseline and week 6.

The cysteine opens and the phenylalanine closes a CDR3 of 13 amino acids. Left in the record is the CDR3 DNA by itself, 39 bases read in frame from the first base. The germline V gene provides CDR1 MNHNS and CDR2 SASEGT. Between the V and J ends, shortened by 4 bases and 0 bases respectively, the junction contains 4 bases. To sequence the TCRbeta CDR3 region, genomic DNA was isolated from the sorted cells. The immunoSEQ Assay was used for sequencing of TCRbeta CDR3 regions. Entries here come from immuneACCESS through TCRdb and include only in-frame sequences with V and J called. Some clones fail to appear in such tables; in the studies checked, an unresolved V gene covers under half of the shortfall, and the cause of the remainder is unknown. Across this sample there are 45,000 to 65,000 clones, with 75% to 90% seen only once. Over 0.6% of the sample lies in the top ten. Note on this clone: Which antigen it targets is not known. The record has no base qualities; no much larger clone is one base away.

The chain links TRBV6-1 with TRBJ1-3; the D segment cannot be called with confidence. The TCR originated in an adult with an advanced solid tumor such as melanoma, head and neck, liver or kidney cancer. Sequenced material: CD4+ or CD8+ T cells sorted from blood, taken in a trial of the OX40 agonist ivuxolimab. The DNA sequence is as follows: TGTGCCAGCAGTGTGTACTCTGGAAACACCATATATTTT. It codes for CASSVYSGNTIYF.